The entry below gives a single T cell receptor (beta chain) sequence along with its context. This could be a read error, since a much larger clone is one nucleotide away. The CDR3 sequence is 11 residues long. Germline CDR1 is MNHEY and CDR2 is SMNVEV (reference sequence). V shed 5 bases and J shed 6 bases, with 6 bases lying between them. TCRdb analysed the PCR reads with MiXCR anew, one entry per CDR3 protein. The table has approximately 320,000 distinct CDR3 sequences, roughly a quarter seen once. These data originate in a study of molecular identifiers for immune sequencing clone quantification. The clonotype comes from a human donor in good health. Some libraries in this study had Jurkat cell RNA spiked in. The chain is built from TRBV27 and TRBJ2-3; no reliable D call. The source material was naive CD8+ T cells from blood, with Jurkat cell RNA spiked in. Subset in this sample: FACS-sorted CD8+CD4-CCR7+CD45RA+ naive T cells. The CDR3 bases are TGTGCCAGCAGTCGACCTGATACGCAGTATTTT. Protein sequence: CASSRPDTQYF.